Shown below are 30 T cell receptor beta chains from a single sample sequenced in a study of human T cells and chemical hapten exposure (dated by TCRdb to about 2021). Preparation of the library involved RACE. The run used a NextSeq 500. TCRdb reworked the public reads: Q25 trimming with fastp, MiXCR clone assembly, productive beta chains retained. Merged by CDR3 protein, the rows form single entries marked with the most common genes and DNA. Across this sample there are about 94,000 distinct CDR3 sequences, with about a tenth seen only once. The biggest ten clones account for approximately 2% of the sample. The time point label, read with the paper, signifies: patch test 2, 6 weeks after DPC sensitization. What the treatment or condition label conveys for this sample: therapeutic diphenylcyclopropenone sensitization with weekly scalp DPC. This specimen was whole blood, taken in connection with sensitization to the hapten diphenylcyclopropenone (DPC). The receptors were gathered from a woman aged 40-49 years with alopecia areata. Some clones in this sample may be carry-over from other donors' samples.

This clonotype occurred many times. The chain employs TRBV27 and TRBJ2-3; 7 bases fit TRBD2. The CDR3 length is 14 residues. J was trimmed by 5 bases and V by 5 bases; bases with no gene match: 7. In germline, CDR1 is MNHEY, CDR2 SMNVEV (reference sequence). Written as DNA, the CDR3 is TGTGCCAGCAGTCGACTAGCCCTCGAAGATACGCAGTATTTT. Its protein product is CASSRLALEDTQYF.

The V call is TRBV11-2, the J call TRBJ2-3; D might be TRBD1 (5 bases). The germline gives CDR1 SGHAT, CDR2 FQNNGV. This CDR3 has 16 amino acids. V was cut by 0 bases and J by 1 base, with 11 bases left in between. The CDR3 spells CASSLDQGTGTDTQYF. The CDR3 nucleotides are TGTGCCAGCAGCTTAGATCAGGGTACTGGCACAGATACGCAGTATTTT.

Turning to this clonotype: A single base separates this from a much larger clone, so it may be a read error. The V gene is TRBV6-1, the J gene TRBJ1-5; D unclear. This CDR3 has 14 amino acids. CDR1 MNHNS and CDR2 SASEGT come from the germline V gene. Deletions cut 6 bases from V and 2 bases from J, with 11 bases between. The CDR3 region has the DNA TGTGCCAGCAGGGGAAACAATGGCAATCAGCCCCAGCATTTT. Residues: CASRGNNGNQPQHF.

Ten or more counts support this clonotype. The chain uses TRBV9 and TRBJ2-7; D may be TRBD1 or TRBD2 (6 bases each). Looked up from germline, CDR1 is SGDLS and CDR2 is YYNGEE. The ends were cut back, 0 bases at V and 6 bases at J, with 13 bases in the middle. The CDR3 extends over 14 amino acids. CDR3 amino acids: CASSVAQGGFEQYF. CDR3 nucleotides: TGTGCCAGCAGCGTAGCCCAAGGGGGGTTCGAGCAGTACTTC.

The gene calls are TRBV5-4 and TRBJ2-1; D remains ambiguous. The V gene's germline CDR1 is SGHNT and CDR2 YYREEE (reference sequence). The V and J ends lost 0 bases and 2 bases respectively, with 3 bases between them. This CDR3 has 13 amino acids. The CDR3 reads CASSLETYNEQFF. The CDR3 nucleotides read TGTGCCAGCAGCTTGGAGACCTACAATGAGCAGTTCTTC.

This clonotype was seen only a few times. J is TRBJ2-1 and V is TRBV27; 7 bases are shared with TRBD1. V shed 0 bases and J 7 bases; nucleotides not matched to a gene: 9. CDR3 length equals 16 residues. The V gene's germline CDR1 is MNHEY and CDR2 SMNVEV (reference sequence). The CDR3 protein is CASSLSKGGKTNEQFF. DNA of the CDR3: TGTGCCAGCAGTTTATCTAAAGGGGGCAAGACGAATGAGCAGTTCTTC.

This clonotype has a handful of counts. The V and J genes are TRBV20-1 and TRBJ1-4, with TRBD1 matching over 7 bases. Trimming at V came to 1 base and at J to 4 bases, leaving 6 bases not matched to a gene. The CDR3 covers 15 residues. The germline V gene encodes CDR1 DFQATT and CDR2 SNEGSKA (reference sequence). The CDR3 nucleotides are TGCAGTGCTAGAGTCGTCGGACAGGTTAATGAAAAACTGTTTTTT. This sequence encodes CSARVVGQVNEKLFF.

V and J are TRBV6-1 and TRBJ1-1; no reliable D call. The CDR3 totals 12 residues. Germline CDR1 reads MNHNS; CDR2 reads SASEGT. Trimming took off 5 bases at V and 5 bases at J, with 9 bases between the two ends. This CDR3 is CASSKGMTEAFF. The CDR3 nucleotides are TGTGCCAGCAGTAAGGGTATGACTGAAGCTTTCTTT.

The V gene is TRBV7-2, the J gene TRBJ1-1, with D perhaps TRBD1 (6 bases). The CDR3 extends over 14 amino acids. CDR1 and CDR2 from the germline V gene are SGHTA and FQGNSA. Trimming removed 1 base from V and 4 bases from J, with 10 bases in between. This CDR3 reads CASSLGGASTEAFF. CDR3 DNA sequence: TGTGCCAGCAGCTTAGGGGGGGCTAGCACTGAAGCTTTCTTT.

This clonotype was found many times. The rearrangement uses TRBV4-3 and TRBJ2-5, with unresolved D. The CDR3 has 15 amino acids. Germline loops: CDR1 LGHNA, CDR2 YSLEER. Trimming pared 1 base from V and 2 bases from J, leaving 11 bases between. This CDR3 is CASSQGAGPQETQYF. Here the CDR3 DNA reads TGCGCCAGCAGCCAAGGTGCAGGCCCACAAGAGACCCAGTACTTC.

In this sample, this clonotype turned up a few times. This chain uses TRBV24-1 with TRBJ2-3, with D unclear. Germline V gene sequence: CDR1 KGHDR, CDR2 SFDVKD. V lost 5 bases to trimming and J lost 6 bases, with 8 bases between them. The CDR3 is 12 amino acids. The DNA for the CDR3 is TGTGCCACCAGTGGGCCCTCGGATACGCAGTATTTT. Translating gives CATSGPSDTQYF.

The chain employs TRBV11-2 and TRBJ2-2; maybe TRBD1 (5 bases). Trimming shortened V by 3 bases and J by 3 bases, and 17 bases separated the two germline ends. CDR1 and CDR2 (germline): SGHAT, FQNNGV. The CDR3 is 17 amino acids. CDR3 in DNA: TGTGCCAGCAGCTTGGACATTATGAACGGAGACACCGGGGAGCTGTTTTTT. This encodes CASSLDIMNGDTGELFF.

CDR3 sequence: CASSEKVGFQETQYF. For the CDR3, the DNA is TGCGCCAGCAGCGAAAAAGTCGGCTTCCAAGAGACCCAGTACTTC. The chain couples TRBV4-3 to TRBJ2-5, with D unresolved. V was pared by 5 bases and J by 1 base, with 14 bases between. Looked up from germline, CDR1 is LGHNA and CDR2 is YSLEER. The length of the CDR3 is 15 residues.

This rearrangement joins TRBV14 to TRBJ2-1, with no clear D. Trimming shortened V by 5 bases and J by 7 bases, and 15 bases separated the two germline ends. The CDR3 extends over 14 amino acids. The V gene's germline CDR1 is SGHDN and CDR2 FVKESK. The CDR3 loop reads CASSGDIVVNEQFF. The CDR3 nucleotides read TGTGCCAGCAGCGGCGATATAGTGGTTAATGAGCAGTTCTTC.

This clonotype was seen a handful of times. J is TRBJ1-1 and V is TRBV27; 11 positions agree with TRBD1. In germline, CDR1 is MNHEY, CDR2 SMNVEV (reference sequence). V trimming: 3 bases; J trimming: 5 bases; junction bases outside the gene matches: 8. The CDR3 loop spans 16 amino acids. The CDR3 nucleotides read TGTGCCAGCAGTTTCTTCGGACAGGGGGCCTGGACTGAAGCTTTCTTT. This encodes CASSFFGQGAWTEAFF.

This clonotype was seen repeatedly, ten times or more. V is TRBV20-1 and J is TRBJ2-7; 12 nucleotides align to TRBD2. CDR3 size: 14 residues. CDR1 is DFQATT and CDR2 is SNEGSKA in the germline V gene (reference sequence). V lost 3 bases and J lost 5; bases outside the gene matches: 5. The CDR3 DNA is TGCAGTGCTAGTCGACTAGCGGGAGTTAACGAGCAGTACTTC. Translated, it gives CSASRLAGVNEQYF.

CDR3 sequence reads: CASSFQSGVLNSPLHF. CDR3 nucleotides: TGTGCCAGCAGTTTCCAGTCCGGGGTCTTGAATTCACCCCTCCACTTT. The rearrangement joins TRBV6-5 to TRBJ1-6, with no clear D. The CDR3 extends over 16 amino acids. Germline V gene data show CDR1 as MNHEY and CDR2 as SVGAGI. The V end lost 4 bases, the J end lost 7 bases, and 17 bases lay between the germline ends.

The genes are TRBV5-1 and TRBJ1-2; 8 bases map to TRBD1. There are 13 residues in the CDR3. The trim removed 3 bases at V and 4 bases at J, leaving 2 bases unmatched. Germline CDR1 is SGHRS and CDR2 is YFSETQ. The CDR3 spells CASSSDRGYGYTF. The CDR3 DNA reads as TGCGCCAGCAGCTCTGACAGGGGCTATGGCTACACCTTC.

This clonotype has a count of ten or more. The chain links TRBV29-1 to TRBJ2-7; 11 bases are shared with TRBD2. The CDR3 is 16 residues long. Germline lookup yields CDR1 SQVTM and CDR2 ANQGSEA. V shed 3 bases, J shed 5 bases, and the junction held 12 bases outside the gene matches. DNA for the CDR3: TGCAGCGTTGAGGCCCCCGATCTAGCGGGAGGCCACGAGCAGTACTTC. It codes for CSVEAPDLAGGHEQYF.

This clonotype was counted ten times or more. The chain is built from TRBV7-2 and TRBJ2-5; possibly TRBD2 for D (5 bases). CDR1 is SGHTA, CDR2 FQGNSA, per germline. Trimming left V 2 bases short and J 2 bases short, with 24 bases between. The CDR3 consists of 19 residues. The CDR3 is CASSLQRGTRLGIQETQYF. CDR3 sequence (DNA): TGTGCCAGCAGCTTACAACGGGGTACCCGCCTGGGGATACAAGAGACCCAGTACTTC.

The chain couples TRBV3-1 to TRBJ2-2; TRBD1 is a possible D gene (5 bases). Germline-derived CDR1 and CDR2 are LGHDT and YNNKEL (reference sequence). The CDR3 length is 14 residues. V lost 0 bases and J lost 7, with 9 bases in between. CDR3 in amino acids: CASSQESRDGELFF. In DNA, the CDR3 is TGTGCCAGCAGCCAAGAATCCAGGGACGGGGAGCTGTTTTTT.

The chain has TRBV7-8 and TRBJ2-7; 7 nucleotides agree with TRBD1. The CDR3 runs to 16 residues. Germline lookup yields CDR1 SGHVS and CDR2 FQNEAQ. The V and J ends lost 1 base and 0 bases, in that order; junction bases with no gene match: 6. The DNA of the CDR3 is TGTGCCAGCAGCTTAGTTCGGACAGGTGGCTCCTACGAGCAGTACTTC. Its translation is CASSLVRTGGSYEQYF.

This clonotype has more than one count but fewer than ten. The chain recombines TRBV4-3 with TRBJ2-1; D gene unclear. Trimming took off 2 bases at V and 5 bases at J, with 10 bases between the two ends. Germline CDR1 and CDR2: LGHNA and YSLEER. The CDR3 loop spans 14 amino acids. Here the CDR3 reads CASSQSIPDNEQFF. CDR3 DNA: TGCGCCAGCAGCCAATCAATCCCGGACAATGAGCAGTTCTTC.

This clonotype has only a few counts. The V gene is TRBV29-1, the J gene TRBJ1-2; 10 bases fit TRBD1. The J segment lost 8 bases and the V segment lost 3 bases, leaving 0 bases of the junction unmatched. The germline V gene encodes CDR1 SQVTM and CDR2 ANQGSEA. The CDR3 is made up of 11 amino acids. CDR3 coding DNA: TGCAGCGTTGAGACAGGGGGCGGCTACACCTTC. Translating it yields CSVETGGGYTF. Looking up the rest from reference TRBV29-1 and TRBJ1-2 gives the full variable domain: SAVISQKPSRDICQRGTSLTIQCQVDSQVTMMFWYRQQPGQSLTLIATANQGSEATYESGFVIDKFPISRPNLTFSTLTVSNMSPEDSSIYLCSVETGGGYTFGSGTRLTVV.

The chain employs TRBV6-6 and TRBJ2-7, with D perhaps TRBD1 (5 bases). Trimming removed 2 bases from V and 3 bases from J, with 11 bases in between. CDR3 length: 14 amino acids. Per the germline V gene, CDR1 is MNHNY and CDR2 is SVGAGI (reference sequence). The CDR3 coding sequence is TGTGCCAGCAGTTACAGGCAGGGATTCTACGAGCAGTACTTC. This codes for CASSYRQGFYEQYF.

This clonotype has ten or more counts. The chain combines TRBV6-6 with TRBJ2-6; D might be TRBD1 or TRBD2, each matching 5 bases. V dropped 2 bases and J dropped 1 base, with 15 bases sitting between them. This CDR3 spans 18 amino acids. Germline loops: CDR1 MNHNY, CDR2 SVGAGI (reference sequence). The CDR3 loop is CASSYGGQGRSGANVLTF. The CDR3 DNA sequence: TGTGCCAGCAGTTACGGGGGTCAGGGCAGGTCTGGGGCCAACGTCCTGACTTTC.

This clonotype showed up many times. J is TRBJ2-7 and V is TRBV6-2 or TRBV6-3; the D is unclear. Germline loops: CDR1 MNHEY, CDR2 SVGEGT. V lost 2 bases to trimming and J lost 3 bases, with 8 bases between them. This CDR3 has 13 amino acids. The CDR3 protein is CASSYRSGYEQYF. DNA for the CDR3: TGTGCCAGCAGTTACCGATCGGGCTACGAGCAGTACTTC.

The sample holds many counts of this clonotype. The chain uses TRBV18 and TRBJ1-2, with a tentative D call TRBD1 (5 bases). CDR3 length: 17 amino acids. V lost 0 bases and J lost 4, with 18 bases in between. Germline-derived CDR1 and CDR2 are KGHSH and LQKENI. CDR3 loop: CASSPPGQGDSGYGYTF. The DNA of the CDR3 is TGTGCCAGCTCACCACCTGGGCAAGGGGATTCGGGCTATGGCTACACCTTC. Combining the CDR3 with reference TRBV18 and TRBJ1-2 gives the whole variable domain NAGVMQNPRHLVRRRGQEARLRCSPMKGHSHVYWYRQLPEEGLKFMVYLQKENIIDESGMPKERFSAEFPKEGPSILRIQQVVRGDSAAYFCASSPPGQGDSGYGYTFGSGTRLTVV.

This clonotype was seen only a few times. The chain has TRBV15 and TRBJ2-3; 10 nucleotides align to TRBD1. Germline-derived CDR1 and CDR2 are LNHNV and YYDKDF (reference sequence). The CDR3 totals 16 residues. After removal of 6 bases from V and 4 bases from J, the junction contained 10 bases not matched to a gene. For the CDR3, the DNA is TGTGCCACCAGTGAGACAGGGGGCATACGGGCAGATACGCAGTATTTT. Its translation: CATSETGGIRADTQYF.

The CDR3 region is CASSSGTSGNTQYF. Here the CDR3 DNA reads TGTGCCAGCAGTTCCGGGACTAGCGGAAATACGCAGTATTTT. The V and J genes are TRBV6-2 or TRBV6-3 and TRBJ2-3; 11 bases are a match to TRBD2. This CDR3 region has 14 residues. In germline, CDR1 is MNHEY, CDR2 SVGEGT. The V and J ends lost 4 bases and 7 bases, in that order; junction bases with no gene match: 4.